The entry that follows covers one TCR beta chain sequence. Authors' processing steps: Researchers report that nucleated cell counts were estimated from reference gene primer amplification. Assay used: immunoSEQ multiplex PCR; TCRdb lists only in-frame clones, some missing. For V, J and clone size, that table is used; D and trimming come from the DNA. This table holds some 29,000 clones, about four fifths found once. This sample was taken from a study of blood T cell repertoires in COVID-19. This CDR3 spans 16 amino acids. V shed 4 bases and J 3 bases; nucleotides not matched to a gene: 10. Germline lookup yields CDR1 LNHDA and CDR2 SQIVND (reference sequence).

The receptor was isolated from a man aged 80 or over with active COVID-19. The chain combines TRBV19 with TRBJ2-3; 7 bases agree with TRBD2. The sample was peripheral blood. Written as DNA, the CDR3 is TGTGCCAGTAGTAACTCGCGGGGGACTGGAACAGATACGCAGTATTTT. Protein sequence: CASSNSRGTGTDTQYF.